This T cell receptor (beta chain) was captured by sequencing in a study of T cells in Graves' hyperthyroidism and ophthalmopathy. The table lists this clonotype with many counts. Authors of the study amplified TCR beta CDR3 regions from RNA transcripts. HTBI primers were employed in a first-round RT-PCR of the TCR CDR3. TCRdb ran MiXCR on the multiplex PCR reads and lists one entry per CDR3 protein. The data hold a few hundred thousand distinct CDR3 sequences, with approximately 15% observed a single time. The germline gives CDR1 SGHRS, CDR2 YFSETQ. V was pared by 4 bases and J by 5 bases, with 18 bases between. The CDR3 covers 16 residues.

The rearrangement uses TRBV5-1 and TRBJ1-4, with TRBD1 as a possible D gene (6 bases). The sequence was collected from a woman aged 30 to 39 with Graves' ophthalmopathy. The sample was blood. In DNA, the CDR3 is TGCGCCAGCAGCGTTGGGGGCGTAGGGGCCAATGAAAAACTGTTTTTT. Translated, it gives CASSVGGVGANEKLFF.